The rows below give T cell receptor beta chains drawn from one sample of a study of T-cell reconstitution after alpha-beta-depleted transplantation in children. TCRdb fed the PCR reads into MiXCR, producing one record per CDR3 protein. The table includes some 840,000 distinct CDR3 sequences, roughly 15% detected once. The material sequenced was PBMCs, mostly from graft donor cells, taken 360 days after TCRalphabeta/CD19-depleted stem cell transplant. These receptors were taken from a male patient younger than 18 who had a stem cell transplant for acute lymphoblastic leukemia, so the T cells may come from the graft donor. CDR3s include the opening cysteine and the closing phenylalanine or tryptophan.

CDR3 protein: CASHRTANYEQYF; V gene: TRBV5-6; J gene: TRBJ2-7
CDR3 protein: CASSLSLAGGYEQYF; V gene: TRBV7-9; J gene: TRBJ2-7
CDR3 protein: CASSRSGTSGRYNEQFF; V gene: TRBV27; J gene: TRBJ2-1
CDR3 protein: CASSTWEDSNNEQFF; V gene: TRBV9; J gene: TRBJ2-1
CDR3 protein: CASTDSYEQYF; V gene: TRBV19; J gene: TRBJ2-7
CDR3 protein: CASSPPGLAWRGDSYNEQFF; V gene: TRBV27; J gene: TRBJ2-1
CDR3 protein: CASSYSRGQPQHF; V gene: TRBV6-2/TRBV6-3; J gene: TRBJ1-5
CDR3 protein: CASSEPGGKSTEAFF; V gene: TRBV6-1; J gene: TRBJ1-1
CDR3 protein: CASSVVGGSGVYNEQFF; V gene: TRBV9; J gene: TRBJ2-1
CDR3 protein: CAISESTMGANVLTF; V gene: TRBV10-3; J gene: TRBJ2-6
CDR3 protein: CASSQMGTAESPLHF; V gene: TRBV4-1; J gene: TRBJ1-6
CDR3 protein: CASSDPGAGYNEQFF; V gene: TRBV6-1; J gene: TRBJ2-1
CDR3 protein: CASSYGRGNTEAFF; V gene: TRBV13; J gene: TRBJ1-1
CDR3 protein: CASSAVRGALELFF; V gene: TRBV11-2; J gene: TRBJ2-2
CDR3 protein: CSVEPGNTEAFF; V gene: TRBV29-1; J gene: TRBJ1-1
CDR3 protein: CASRYTIAGEGYEQYF; V gene: TRBV6-5; J gene: TRBJ2-7
CDR3 protein: CASSESPFGQGDGDTQYF; V gene: TRBV25-1; J gene: TRBJ2-3
CDR3 protein: CASSLRDSNYGYTF; V gene: TRBV5-1; J gene: TRBJ1-2
CDR3 protein: CASSQDVYNEQFF; V gene: TRBV4-1; J gene: TRBJ2-1
CDR3 protein: CASSRLRAGGGDTQYF; V gene: TRBV7-6; J gene: TRBJ2-3
CDR3 protein: CASRRARDPRGTGELFF; V gene: TRBV2; J gene: TRBJ2-2
CDR3 protein: CASSAWGLAGGYDEQYF; V gene: TRBV2; J gene: TRBJ2-7
CDR3 protein: CSAPPGLAGEQYF; V gene: TRBV20-1; J gene: TRBJ2-7
CDR3 protein: CASSPRGADRGELFF; V gene: TRBV9; J gene: TRBJ2-2